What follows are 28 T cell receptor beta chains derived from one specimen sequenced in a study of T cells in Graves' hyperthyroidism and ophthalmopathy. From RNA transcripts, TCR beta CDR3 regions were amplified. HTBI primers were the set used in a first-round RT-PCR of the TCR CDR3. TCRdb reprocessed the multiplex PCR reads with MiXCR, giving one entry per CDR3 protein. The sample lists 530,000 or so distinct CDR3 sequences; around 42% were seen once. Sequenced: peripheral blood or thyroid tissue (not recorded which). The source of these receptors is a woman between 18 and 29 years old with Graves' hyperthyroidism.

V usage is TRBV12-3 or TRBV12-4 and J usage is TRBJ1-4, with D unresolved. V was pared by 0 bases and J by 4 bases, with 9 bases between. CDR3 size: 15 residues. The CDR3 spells CASSLAPQSNEKLFF. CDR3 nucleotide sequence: TGTGCCAGCAGTTTAGCTCCCCAAAGTAATGAAAAACTGTTTTTT.

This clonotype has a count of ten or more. Written as DNA, the CDR3 is TGTGCCAGCAGCGCCGCCGGGACTAGGGGAGACGAGCAGTACTTC. Translating gives CASSAAGTRGDEQYF. The rearrangement uses TRBV7-8 and TRBJ2-7; 8 bases are a match to TRBD2. With V trimmed by 5 bases and J by 5 bases, 11 bases remained unmatched. Germline loops: CDR1 SGHVS, CDR2 FQNEAQ. CDR3 length: 15 amino acids. Full variable domain (missing parts from reference TRBV7-8 and TRBJ2-7): GAGVSQSPRYKVAKRGQDVALRCDPISGHVSLFWYQQALGQGPEFLTYFQNEAQLDKSGLPSDRFFAERPEGSVSTLKIQRTQQEDSAVYLCASSAAGTRGDEQYFGPGTRLTVT.

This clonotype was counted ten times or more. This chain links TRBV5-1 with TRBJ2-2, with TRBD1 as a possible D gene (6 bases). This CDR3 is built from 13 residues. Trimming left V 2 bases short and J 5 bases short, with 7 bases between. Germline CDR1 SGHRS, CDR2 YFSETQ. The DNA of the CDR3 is TGCGCCAGCAGCTTTCAGGGGACCGGGGAGCTGTTTTTT. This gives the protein CASSFQGTGELFF.

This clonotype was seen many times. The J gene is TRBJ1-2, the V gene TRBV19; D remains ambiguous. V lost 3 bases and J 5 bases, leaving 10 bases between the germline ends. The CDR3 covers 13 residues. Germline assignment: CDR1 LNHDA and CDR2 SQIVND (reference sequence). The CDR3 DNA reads TGTGCCAGTAGTATGGGGTGGCGTTATGGCTACACCTTC. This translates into CASSMGWRYGYTF.

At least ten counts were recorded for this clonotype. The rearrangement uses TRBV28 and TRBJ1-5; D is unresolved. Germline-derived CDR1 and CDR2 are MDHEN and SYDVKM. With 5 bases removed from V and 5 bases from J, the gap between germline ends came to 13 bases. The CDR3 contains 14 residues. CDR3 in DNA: TGTGCCAGCAGTCAGGAGTGGGAGGATCAGCCCCAGCATTTT. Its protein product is CASSQEWEDQPQHF.

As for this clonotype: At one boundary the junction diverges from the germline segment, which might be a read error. As DNA, the CDR3 is TGTGCCAGCGGACCTAGCGGAATGACAGATACGCAGTATTTT. Amino acid sequence: CASGPSGMTDTQYF. The chain is built from TRBV5-1 and TRBJ2-3; TRBD2 aligns across 7 bases. CDR1 is SGHRS and CDR2 is YFSETQ in the germline V gene. The CDR3 has 14 amino acids.

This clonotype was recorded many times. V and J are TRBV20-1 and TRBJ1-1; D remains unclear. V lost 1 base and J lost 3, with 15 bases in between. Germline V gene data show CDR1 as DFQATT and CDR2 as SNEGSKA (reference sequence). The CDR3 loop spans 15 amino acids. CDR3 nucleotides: TGCAGTGCTAGAGGAGGAACGGGCACGGACACTGAAGCTTTCTTT. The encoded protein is CSARGGTGTDTEAFF.

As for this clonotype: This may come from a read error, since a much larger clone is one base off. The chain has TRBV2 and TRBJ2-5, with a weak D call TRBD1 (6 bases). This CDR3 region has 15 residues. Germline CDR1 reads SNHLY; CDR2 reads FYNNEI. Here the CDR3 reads CASSQTVQGRETQYF. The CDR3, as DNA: TGCGCCAGCAGCCAAACCGTACAGGGTCGGGAGACCCAGTACTTC.

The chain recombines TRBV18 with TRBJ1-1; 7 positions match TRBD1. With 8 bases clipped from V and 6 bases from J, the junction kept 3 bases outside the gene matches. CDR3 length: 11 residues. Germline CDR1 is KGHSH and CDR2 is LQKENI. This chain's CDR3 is CASRQGPEAFF. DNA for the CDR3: TGTGCCAGCCGACAGGGCCCTGAAGCTTTCTTT.

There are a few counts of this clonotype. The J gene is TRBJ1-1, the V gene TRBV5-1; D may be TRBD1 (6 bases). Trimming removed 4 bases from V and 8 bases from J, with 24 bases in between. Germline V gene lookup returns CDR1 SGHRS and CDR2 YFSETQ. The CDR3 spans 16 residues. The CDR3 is CASSPEQGGFTSEAFF. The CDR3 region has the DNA TGCGCCAGCAGCCCGGAACAGGGCGGTTTTACTTCGGAAGCTTTCTTT.

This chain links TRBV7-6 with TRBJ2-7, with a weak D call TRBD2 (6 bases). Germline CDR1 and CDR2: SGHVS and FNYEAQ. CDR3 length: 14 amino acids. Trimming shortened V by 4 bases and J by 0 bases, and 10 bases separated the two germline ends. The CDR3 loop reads CASSSPGDSYEQYF. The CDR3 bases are TGTGCCAGCAGCTCGCCGGGAGACTCCTACGAGCAGTACTTC.

CDR3 residues: CASRTLAGVNEQYF. In DNA form, the CDR3 reads TGTGCCAGCAGGACACTAGCGGGAGTGAACGAGCAGTACTTC. This chain links TRBV7-6 with TRBJ2-7; TRBD2 matches 11 bases. The trim removed 6 bases at V and 5 bases at J, leaving 6 bases unmatched. CDR3 length: 14 residues. Germline CDR1 and CDR2: SGHVS and FNYEAQ.

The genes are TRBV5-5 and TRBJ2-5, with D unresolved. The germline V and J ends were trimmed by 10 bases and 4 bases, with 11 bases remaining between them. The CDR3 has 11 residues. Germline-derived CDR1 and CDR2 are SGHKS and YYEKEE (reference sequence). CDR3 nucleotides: TGTGCCTGCAATCCGGGAGAGACCCAGTACTTC. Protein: CACNPGETQYF.

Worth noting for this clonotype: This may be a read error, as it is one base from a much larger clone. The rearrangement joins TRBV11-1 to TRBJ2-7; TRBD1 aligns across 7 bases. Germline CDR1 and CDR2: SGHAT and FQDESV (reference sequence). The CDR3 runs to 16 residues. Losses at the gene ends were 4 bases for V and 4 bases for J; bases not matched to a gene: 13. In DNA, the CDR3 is TGTGCCAGCAGCTCGTGGGACAGCGAAGTAGATTACGAGCAGTACTTC. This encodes CASSSWDSEVDYEQYF.

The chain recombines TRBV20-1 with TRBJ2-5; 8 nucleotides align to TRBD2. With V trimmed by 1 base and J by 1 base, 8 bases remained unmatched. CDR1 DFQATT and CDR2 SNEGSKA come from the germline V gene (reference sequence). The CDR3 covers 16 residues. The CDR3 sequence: CSARGASGPIQETQYF. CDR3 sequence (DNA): TGCAGTGCTAGAGGGGCTAGCGGGCCTATCCAAGAGACCCAGTACTTC.

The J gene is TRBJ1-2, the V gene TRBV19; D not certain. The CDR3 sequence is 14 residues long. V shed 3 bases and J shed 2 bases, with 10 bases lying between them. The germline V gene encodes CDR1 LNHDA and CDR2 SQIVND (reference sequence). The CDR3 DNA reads TGTGCCAGTAGTATGCTATCACAGAACTATGGCTACACCTTC. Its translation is CASSMLSQNYGYTF.

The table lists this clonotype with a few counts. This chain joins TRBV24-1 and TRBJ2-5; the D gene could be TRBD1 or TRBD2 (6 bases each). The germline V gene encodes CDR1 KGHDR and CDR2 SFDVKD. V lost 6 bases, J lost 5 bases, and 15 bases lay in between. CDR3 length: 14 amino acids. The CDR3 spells CATSRGGNGETQYF. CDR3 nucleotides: TGTGCCACCAGTAGAGGGGGGAACGGGGAGACCCAGTACTTC.

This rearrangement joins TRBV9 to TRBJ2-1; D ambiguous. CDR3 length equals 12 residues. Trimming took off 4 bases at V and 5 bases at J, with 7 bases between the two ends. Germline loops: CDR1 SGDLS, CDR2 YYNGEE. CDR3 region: CASSRRDNEQFF. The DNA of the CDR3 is TGTGCCAGCAGCCGCCGGGACAATGAGCAGTTCTTC.

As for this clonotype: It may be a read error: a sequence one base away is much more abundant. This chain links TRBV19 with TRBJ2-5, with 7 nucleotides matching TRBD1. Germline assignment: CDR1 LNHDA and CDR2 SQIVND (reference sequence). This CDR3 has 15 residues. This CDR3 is CTSSIGGAFRETQYF. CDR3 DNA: TGTACCAGTAGTATAGGGGGCGCGTTCAGAGAGACCCAGTACTTC.

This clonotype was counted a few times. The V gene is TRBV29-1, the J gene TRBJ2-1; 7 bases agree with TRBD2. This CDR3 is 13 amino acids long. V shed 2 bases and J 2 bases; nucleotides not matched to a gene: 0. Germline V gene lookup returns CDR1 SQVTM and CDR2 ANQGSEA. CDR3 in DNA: TGCAGCGTTGAAAGCGGGACCTACAATGAGCAGTTCTTC. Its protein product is CSVESGTYNEQFF.

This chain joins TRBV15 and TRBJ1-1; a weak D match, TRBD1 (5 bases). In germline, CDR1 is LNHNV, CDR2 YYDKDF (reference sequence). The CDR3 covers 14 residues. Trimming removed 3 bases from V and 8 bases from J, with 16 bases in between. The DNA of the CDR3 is TGTGCCACCAGCAGCTTACTGATCAGGGAAGAAGCTTTCTTT. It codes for CATSSLLIREEAFF.

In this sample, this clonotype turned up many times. This chain's CDR3 is CASSWGSIRTSSNQPQHF. The CDR3 region has the DNA TGTGCCAGCAGTTGGGGGTCCATCCGTACTTCTAGCAATCAGCCCCAGCATTTT. V gene TRBV2 combines with J gene TRBJ1-5; TRBD1 might be the D (5 bases). The CDR3 totals 18 residues. The V end was cut by 5 bases, the J end by 0 bases, with 20 bases between. Germline assignment: CDR1 SNHLY and CDR2 FYNNEI. The whole variable domain, remainder taken from reference TRBV2 and TRBJ1-5, is EPEVTQTPSHQVTQMGQEVILRCVPISNHLYFYWYRQILGQKVEFLVSFYNNEISEKSEIFDDQFSVERPDGSNFTLKIRSTKLEDSAMYFCASSWGSIRTSSNQPQHFGDGTRLSIL.

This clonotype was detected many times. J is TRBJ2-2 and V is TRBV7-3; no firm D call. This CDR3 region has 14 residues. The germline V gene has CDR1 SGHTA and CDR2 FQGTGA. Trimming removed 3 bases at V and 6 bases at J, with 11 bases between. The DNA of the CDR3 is TGTGCCAGCAGCTTCGGAAGCGTTTCCGGGGAGCTGTTTTTT. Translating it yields CASSFGSVSGELFF.

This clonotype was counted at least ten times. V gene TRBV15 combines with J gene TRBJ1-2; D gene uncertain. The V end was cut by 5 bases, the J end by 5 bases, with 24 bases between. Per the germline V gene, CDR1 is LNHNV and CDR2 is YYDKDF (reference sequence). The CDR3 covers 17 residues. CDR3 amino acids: CATSAHPPAANPYGYTF. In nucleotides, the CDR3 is TGTGCCACCAGCGCCCACCCCCCCGCCGCCAACCCATATGGCTACACCTTC.

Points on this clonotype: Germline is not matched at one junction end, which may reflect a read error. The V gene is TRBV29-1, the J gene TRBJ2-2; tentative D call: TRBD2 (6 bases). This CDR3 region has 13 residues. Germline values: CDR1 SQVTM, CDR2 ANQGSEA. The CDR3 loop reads CSVEGAKGGEPLF. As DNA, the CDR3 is TGCAGCGTTGAAGGGGCGAAGGGCGGGGAGCCGCTTTTT.

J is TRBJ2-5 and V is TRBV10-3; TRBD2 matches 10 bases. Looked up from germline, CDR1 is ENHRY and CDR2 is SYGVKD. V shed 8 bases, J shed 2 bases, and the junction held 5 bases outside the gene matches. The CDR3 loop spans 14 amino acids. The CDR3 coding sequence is TGTGCCATCTCGAGAGCGGGAGGGCAAGAGACCCAGTACTTC. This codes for CAISRAGGQETQYF.

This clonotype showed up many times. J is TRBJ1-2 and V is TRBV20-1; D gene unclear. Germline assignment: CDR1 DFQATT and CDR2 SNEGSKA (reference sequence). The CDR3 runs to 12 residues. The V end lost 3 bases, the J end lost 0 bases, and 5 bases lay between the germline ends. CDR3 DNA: TGCAGTGCTAGGCAGCCTAACTATGGCTACACCTTC. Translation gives CSARQPNYGYTF.

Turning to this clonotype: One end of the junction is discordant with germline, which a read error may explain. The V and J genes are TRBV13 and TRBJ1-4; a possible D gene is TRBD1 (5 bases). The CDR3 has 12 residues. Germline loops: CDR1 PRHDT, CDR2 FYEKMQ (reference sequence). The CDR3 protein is CASSSDNGKTVF. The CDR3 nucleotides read TGTGCCAGCAGCTCGGACAACGGAAAAACTGTTTTT. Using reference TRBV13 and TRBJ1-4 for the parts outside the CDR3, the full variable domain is AAGVIQSPRHLIKEKRETATLKCYPIPRHDTVYWYQQGPGQDPQFLISFYEKMQSDKGSIPDRFSAQQFSDYHSELNMSSLELGDSALYFCASSSDNGKTVFGSGTQLSVL.